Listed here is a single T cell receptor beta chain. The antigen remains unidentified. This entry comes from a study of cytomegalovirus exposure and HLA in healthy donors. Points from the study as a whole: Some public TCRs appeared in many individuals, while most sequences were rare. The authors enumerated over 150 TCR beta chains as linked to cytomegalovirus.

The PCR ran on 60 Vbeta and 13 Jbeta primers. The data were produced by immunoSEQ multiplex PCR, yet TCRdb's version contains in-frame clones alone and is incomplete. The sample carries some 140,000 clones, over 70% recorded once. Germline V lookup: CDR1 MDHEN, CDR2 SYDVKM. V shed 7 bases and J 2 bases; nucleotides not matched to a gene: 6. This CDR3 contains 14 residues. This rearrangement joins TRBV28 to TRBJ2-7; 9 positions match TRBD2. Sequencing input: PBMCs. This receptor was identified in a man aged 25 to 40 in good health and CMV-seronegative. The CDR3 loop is CASNELAGAYEQYF. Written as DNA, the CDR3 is TGTGCCAGCAACGAACTAGCGGGTGCCTACGAGCAGTACTTC.